These 10 T cell receptor beta chains share one sample of origin, sequenced in a study of blood T cell repertoires in COVID-19. The assay was immunoSEQ multiplex PCR, and TCRdb's table has in-frame clones only and misses some. This repertoire shows under 140,000 clones, roughly 82% found once; its top ten account for 16%. The sample was peripheral blood. Receptor source: a woman aged 60-75 years with acute or convalescent COVID-19.

The rearrangement joins TRBV2 to TRBJ2-2; D is possibly TRBD1 (6 bases). The CDR3 consists of 14 residues. The V end lost 6 bases, the J end lost 1 base, and 9 bases lay between the germline ends. CDR1 is SNHLY, CDR2 FYNNEI, per germline. This chain's CDR3 is CASRLTGNTGELFF. CDR3 bases: TGTGCCAGCAGATTGACAGGGAACACCGGGGAGCTGTTTTTT.

This clone came up a few times. The chain employs TRBV27 and TRBJ2-7; 9 nucleotides agree with TRBD1. Germline CDR1 is MNHEY and CDR2 is SMNVEV (reference sequence). This CDR3 has 13 amino acids. V shed 5 bases and J 3 bases; nucleotides not matched to a gene: 2. CDR3 amino acids: CASSPGQGYEQYF. The DNA for the CDR3 is TGTGCCAGCAGTCCGGGACAGGGCTACGAGCAGTACTTC.

The rearrangement links TRBV30 to TRBJ2-7; 9 nucleotides agree with TRBD1. The CDR3 has 13 amino acids. V was pared by 6 bases and J by 7 bases, with 10 bases of the junction left unmatched. The germline gives CDR1 GTSNPN, CDR2 SVGIG (reference sequence). In DNA, the CDR3 is TGTGCCTGTTCCGGGACAGGGCCGTGGGAGCAGTACTTC. Its translation: CACSGTGPWEQYF.

V and J are TRBV10-3 and TRBJ1-6; perhaps TRBD1 as D (5 bases). This CDR3 spans 15 amino acids. Germline CDR1 and CDR2: ENHRY and SYGVKD. The V gene lost 7 bases and the J gene lost 0 bases, with 10 bases spanning the gap. CDR3 residues: CAITGGSSYNSPLHF. In DNA, the CDR3 is TGTGCCATCACCGGGGGGTCCTCCTATAATTCACCCCTCCACTTT.

J is TRBJ2-6 and V is TRBV28; no definite D call. Germline loops: CDR1 MDHEN, CDR2 SYDVKM. V shed 2 bases and J shed 0 bases, with 5 bases lying between them. CDR3 length: 15 amino acids. CDR3 sequence reads: CASSLGLSGANVLTF. CDR3 in DNA: TGTGCCAGCAGTTTAGGCCTCTCTGGGGCCAACGTCCTGACTTTC.

The sample holds a few counts of this clone. The chain links TRBV10-2 to TRBJ1-1, with a weak D call TRBD1 (5 bases). CDR1 is WSHSY and CDR2 is SAAADI in the germline V gene. The CDR3 consists of 12 residues. Trimming left V 3 bases short and J 14 bases short, with 16 bases between. As DNA, the CDR3 is TGCGCCAGCAGTGACCACACAGGTTTCGGCTTCTTT. Protein product: CASSDHTGFGFF.

J is TRBJ1-6 and V is TRBV7-6; TRBD1 matches 7 bases. The CDR3 sequence is 16 residues long. The junction had 11 bases not matched to a gene; V was cut back by 5 bases and J by 7 bases. Per the germline V gene, CDR1 is SGHVS and CDR2 is FNYEAQ. CDR3 coding DNA: TGTGCCAGCAGCGCAGGGACAGCGAGCCTGAATTCACCCCTCCACTTT. This sequence encodes CASSAGTASLNSPLHF.

This clone has just a few counts. This chain links TRBV9 with TRBJ2-2, with 13 bases lining up with TRBD2. V trimming: 0 bases; J trimming: 4 bases; junction bases outside the gene matches: 12. This CDR3 spans 20 amino acids. Germline lookup yields CDR1 SGDLS and CDR2 YYNGEE. Here the CDR3 reads CASSVAITSGGAFGTGELFF. The DNA of the CDR3 is TGTGCCAGCAGCGTAGCAATAACTAGCGGGGGGGCATTTGGCACCGGGGAGCTGTTTTTT.

The chain couples TRBV9 to TRBJ1-2, with TRBD1 matching 11 bases. Trimming took 0 bases from V and 6 from J; bases not matched to a gene: 7. From germline, CDR1 is SGDLS and CDR2 YYNGEE. The CDR3 spans 16 residues. The CDR3 region has the DNA TGTGCCAGCAGCGTAGCTACAGGACAGGGGGCCCATGGCTACACCTTC. Protein: CASSVATGQGAHGYTF.

The chain uses TRBV28 and TRBJ1-6; 7 nucleotides agree with TRBD1. The CDR3 length is 15 residues. V trimming: 0 bases; J trimming: 7 bases; junction bases outside the gene matches: 3. Germline-derived CDR1 and CDR2 are MDHEN and SYDVKM. CDR3 coding DNA: TGTGCCAGCAGTTTATGGCGGGACAGCAATTCACCCCTCCACTTT. This codes for CASSLWRDSNSPLHF.